Listed here are 2 T cell receptor beta chains from one sample, sequenced in a study of molecular identifiers for immune sequencing clone quantification. TCRdb fed the PCR reads into MiXCR, producing one record per CDR3 protein. The sample carries around 65,000 distinct CDR3 sequences, around a sixth recorded once. Sequences were obtained from naive CD8+ T cells from blood, with Jurkat cell RNA spiked in. Subset specified: FACS-sorted CD8+CD4-CCR7+CD45RA+ naive T cells. Receptor source: a human donor in good health. Some libraries in this study had Jurkat cell RNA spiked in.

There are many counts of this clonotype. The gene calls are TRBV18 and TRBJ2-3, with D possibly being TRBD2 (5 bases). V lost 6 bases, J lost 4 bases, and 17 bases lay in between. The CDR3 is 15 residues long. Germline values: CDR1 KGHSH, CDR2 LQKENI. The CDR3 protein is CASSGERLKADTQYF. The CDR3 DNA reads as TGTGCCAGCTCGGGCGAGCGGTTAAAGGCAGATACGCAGTATTTT.

In this sample, this clonotype turned up a few times. The J gene is TRBJ2-5, the V gene TRBV12-3 or TRBV12-4, with 7 positions matching TRBD2. Trimming removed 3 bases from V and 5 bases from J; junction bases left unmatched: 6. The CDR3 runs to 14 residues. Written as DNA, the CDR3 is TGTGCCAGCAGTTTGGGAGGGGATTTGGAGACCCAGTACTTC. It codes for CASSLGGDLETQYF.